The clone carrying this TCR beta chain was counted at least ten times. Antigen unknown. cDNA was made from 400 to 500 ng RNA using alpha and beta constant primers. Alpha and beta chain libraries were made separately by chain-specific third strand synthesis with multiplexing indices. An approximately 25-cycle PCR with P5s and P7 primers followed a short adapter-adding first PCR. One entry per CDR3 protein results from TCRdb running MiXCR on the 5' RACE reads. The table has about 15,000 distinct CDR3 sequences, under 10% seen once. Looked up from germline, CDR1 is SGHVS and CDR2 is FQNEAQ. The CDR3 loop spans 15 amino acids. V was cut by 3 bases and J by 2 bases, with 13 bases left in between. Whole blood was used without fractionation, so all unsorted peripheral T cells were included. The sample comes from a study of HIV-infected patients and healthy controls. Findings and limits, study-wide: Size-matching overweighted rare events from HIV-infected data when comparing patients with controls. Compared with untreated HIV+ repertoires, healthy controls showed roughly threefold more distinct CDR3s and higher Shannon diversity.

The sequence was obtained from an adult in good health. The rearrangement joins TRBV7-8 to TRBJ1-2; a possible D gene is TRBD1 (5 bases). Sample: blood. In DNA form, the CDR3 reads TGTGCCAGCAGCTTGATGGCAGGGACCAACTATGGCTACACCTTC. Translation gives CASSLMAGTNYGYTF.